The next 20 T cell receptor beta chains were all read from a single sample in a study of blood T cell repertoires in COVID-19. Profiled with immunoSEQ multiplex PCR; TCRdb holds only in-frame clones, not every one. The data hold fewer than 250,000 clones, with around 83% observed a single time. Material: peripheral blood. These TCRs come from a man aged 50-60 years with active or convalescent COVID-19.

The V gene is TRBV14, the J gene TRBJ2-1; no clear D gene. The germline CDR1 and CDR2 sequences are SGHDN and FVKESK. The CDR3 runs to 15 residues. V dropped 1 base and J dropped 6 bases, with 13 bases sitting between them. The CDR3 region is CASSQGFPSRNEQFF. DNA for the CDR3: TGTGCCAGCAGCCAAGGATTCCCGAGCCGCAATGAGCAGTTCTTC.

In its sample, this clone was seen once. CDR3 sequence (DNA): TGTGCCAGCAGTGATGACAGGGGGCGGAAGACTGAAGCTTTCTTT. Residues: CASSDDRGRKTEAFF. This chain uses TRBV25-1 with TRBJ1-1; 10 bases agree with TRBD1. This CDR3 contains 15 residues. CDR1 is MGHDK and CDR2 is SYGVNS in the germline V gene. V dropped 3 bases and J dropped 5; count of bases not matched to a gene: 6. Looking up the rest from reference TRBV25-1 and TRBJ1-1 gives the full variable domain: EADIYQTPRYLVIGTGKKITLECSQTMGHDKMYWYQQDPGMELHLIHYSYGVNSTEKGDLSSESTVSRIRTEHFPLTLESARPSHTSQYLCASSDDRGRKTEAFFGQGTRLTVV.

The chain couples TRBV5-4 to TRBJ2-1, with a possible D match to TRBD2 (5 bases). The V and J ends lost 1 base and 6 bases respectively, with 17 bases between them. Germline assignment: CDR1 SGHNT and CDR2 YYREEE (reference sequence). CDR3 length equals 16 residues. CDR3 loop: CASSLPRLAPTNEQFF. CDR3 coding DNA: TGTGCCAGCAGCTTGCCCCGTCTAGCCCCCACCAATGAGCAGTTCTTC.

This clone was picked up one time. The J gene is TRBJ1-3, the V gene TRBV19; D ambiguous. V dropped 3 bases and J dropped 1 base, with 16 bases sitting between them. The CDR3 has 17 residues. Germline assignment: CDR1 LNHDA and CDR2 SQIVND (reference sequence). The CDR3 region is CASSMVSQRRSGNTIYF. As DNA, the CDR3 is TGTGCCAGTAGTATGGTCTCGCAGCGACGGTCTGGAAACACCATATATTTT.

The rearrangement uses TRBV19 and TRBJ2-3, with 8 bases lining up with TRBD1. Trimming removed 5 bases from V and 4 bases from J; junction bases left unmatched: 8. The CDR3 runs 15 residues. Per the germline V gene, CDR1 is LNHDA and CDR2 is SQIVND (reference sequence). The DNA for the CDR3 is TGTGCCAGTAGTCCCCGGGACAGGATGGCAGATACGCAGTATTTT. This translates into CASSPRDRMADTQYF.

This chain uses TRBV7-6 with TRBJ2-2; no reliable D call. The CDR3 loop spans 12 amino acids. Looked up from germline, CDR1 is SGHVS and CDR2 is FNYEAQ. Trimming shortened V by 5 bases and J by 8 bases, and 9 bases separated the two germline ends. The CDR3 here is CASSPILGELFF. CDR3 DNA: TGTGCCAGCAGCCCTATTTTGGGGGAGCTGTTTTTT.

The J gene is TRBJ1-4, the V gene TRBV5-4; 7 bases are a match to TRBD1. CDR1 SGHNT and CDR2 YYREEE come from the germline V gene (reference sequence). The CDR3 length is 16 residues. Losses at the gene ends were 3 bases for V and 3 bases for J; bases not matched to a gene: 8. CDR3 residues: CASSSTGWLSNEKLFF. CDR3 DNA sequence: TGTGCCAGCAGCTCGACAGGGTGGCTGTCTAATGAAAAACTGTTTTTT.

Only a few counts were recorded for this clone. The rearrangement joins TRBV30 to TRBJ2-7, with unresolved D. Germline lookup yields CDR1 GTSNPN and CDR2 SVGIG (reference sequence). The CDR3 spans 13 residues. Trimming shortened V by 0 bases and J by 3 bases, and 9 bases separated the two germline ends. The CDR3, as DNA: TGTGCCTGGAGTGTGAGCCTATACTACGAGCAGTACTTC. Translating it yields CAWSVSLYYEQYF.

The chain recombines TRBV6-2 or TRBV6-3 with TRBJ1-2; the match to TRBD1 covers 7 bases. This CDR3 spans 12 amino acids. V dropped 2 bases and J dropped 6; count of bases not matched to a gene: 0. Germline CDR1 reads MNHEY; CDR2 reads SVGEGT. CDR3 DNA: TGTGCCAGCAGTTACACAGGGGATGGCTACACCTTC. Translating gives CASSYTGDGYTF.

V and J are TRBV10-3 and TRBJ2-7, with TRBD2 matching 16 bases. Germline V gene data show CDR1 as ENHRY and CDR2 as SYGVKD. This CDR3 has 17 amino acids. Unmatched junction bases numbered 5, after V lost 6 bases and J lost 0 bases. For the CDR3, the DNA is TGTGCCATCAGCGGGACTAGCGGGAGGGCGGGCTCCTACGAGCAGTACTTC. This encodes CAISGTSGRAGSYEQYF.

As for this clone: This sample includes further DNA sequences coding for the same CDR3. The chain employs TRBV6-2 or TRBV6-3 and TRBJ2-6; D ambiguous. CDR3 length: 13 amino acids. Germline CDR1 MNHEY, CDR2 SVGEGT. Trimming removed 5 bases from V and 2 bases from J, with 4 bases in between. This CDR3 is CASSAAGANVLTF. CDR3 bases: TGTGCCAGCAGTGCAGCTGGGGCCAACGTCCTGACTTTC.

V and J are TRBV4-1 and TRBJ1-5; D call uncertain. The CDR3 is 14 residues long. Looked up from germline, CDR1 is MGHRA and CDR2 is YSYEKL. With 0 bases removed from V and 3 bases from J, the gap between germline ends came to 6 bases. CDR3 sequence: CASSQELPNQPQHF. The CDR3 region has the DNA TGCGCCAGCAGCCAAGAACTCCCCAATCAGCCCCAGCATTTT.

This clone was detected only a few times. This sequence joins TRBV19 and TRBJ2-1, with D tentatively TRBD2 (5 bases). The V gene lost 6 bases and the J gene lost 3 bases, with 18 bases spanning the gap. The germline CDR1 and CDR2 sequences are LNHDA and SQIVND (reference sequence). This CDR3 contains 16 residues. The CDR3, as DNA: TGTGCCAGTAGCCTCGCGAGAGCGGAAATCTACAATGAGCAGTTCTTC. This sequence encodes CASSLARAEIYNEQFF.

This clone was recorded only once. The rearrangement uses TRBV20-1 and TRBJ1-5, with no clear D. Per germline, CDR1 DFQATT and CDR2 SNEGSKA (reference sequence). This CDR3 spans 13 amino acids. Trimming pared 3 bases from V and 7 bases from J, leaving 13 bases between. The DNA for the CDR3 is TGCAGTGCTAGTCGGGCAGGCGGGCAGCCCCAGCATTTT. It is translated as CSASRAGGQPQHF.

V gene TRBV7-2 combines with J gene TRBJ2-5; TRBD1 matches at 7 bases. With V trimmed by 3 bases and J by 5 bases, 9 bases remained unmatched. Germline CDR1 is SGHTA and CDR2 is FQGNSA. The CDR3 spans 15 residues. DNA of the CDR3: TGTGCCAGCAGCTTGGGGACAGTGGTTGGGGAGACCCAGTACTTC. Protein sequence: CASSLGTVVGETQYF.

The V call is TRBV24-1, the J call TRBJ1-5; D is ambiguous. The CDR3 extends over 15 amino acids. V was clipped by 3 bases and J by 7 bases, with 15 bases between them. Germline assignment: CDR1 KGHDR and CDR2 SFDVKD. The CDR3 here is CATSDRNEAGQPQHF. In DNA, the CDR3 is TGTGCCACCAGTGATCGGAATGAAGCGGGCCAGCCCCAGCATTTT.

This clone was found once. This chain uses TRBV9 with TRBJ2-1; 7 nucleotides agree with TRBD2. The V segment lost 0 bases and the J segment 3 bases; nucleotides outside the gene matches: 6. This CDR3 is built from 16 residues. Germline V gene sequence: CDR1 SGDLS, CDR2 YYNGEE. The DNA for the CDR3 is TGTGCCAGCAGCGTAGATGGAGGGGACTACTACAATGAGCAGTTCTTC. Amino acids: CASSVDGGDYYNEQFF.

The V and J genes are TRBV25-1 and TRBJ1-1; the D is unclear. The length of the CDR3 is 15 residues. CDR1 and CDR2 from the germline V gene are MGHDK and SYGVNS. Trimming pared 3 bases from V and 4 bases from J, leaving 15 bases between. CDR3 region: CASSESRAGGTEAFF. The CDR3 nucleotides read TGTGCCAGCAGTGAGTCTCGGGCGGGTGGCACTGAAGCTTTCTTT.

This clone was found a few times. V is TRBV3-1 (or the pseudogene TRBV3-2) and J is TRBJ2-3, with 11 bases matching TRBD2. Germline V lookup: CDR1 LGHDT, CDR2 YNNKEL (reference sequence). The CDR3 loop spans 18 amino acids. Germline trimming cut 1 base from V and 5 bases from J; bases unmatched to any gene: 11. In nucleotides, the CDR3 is TGTGCCAGCAGCCAAGGACTAGCGGGACGCTTTCTTAGAGATACGCAGTATTTT. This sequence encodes CASSQGLAGRFLRDTQYF.

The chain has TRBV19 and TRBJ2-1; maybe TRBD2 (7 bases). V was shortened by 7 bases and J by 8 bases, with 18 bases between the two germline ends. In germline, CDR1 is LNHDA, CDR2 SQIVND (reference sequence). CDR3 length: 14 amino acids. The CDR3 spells CASNPGGTNHEQFF. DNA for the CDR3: TGTGCCAGTAACCCGGGGGGCACTAACCATGAGCAGTTCTTC.